These 15 T cell receptor beta chains share one sample of origin, sequenced in a study of STAT5B mutations in CD4+ large granular lymphocyte leukemia. Here immunoSEQ multiplex PCR was the method, and the copy in TCRdb shows in-frame clones only, minus some. The sample has approximately 32,000 clones, approximately 89% seen once. The sample taken for sequencing was CD4+ T cells from blood buffy coats. The receptors derive from a human donor in good health.

This chain connects TRBV7-9 to TRBJ2-7, with D hard to call. The CDR3 is made up of 14 amino acids. V was cut by 0 bases and J by 6 bases, with 12 bases left in between. Germline V gene lookup returns CDR1 SEHNR and CDR2 FQNEAQ (reference sequence). DNA of the CDR3: TGTGCCAGCAGCTTAGCGCGACCCCCCGGCGAGCAGTACTTC. Translating it yields CASSLARPPGEQYF.

V and J are TRBV5-5 and TRBJ2-2; the D gene is possibly TRBD2 (6 bases). The CDR3 extends over 15 amino acids. Trimming shortened V by 6 bases and J by 4 bases, and 16 bases separated the two germline ends. Germline V CDR1 and CDR2: SGHKS, YYEKEE (reference sequence). CDR3 protein: CASIKDPGGTGELFF. In DNA form, the CDR3 reads TGTGCCAGCATCAAGGACCCCGGGGGCACCGGGGAGCTGTTTTTT.

Only one count was recorded for this clone. This chain links TRBV5-4 with TRBJ2-1; D not certain. The CDR3 length is 13 residues. With 4 bases removed from V and 9 bases from J, the gap between germline ends came to 14 bases. The V gene's germline CDR1 is SGHNT and CDR2 YYREEE (reference sequence). CDR3 DNA: TGTGCCAGCAGCCAGGACCTTAGACGTGAGCAGTTCTTC. Amino acid sequence: CASSQDLRREQFF.

This clone was seen a few times. The CDR3 DNA is TGTGCCACCAGCAGAAGAACGACAGGGGATGGCTACACCTTC. It specifies CATSRRTTGDGYTF. The V gene is TRBV15, the J gene TRBJ1-2, with 8 bases identical to TRBD1. The CDR3 runs to 14 residues. Germline V lookup: CDR1 LNHNV, CDR2 YYDKDF (reference sequence). Trimming removed 2 bases from V and 6 bases from J; junction bases left unmatched: 5.

The rearrangement joins TRBV29-1 to TRBJ2-3, with D possibly TRBD1 on 5 matching bases. V dropped 1 base and J dropped 0 bases, with 11 bases sitting between them. CDR3 length: 15 residues. The germline CDR1 and CDR2 sequences are SQVTM and ANQGSEA. The CDR3 loop reads CSVEAHPGSTDTQYF. CDR3 sequence (DNA): TGCAGCGTTGAAGCCCACCCAGGGAGCACAGATACGCAGTATTTT.

The chain is built from TRBV11-1 and TRBJ2-1; perhaps D is TRBD1 or TRBD2 (5 bases each). Germline lookup yields CDR1 SGHAT and CDR2 FQDESV (reference sequence). The CDR3 extends over 14 amino acids. V was trimmed by 1 base and J by 10 bases, leaving 14 bases between them. The DNA for the CDR3 is TGTGCCAGCAGCTTAGAGGCAGGGACCGGCGAGCAGTTCTTC. It is translated as CASSLEAGTGEQFF.

In its sample, this clone was seen a few times. The rearrangement links TRBV2 to TRBJ2-3; 7 bases are a match to TRBD2. V shed 5 bases, J shed 3 bases, and the junction held 5 bases outside the gene matches. In germline, CDR1 is SNHLY, CDR2 FYNNEI. This CDR3 is built from 14 residues. The CDR3 protein is CASSQGLLTDTQYF. The CDR3 region has the DNA TGTGCCAGCAGTCAGGGACTACTAACAGATACGCAGTATTTT.

This rearrangement joins TRBV5-6 to TRBJ1-6; D is undetermined. Germline V CDR1 and CDR2: SGHDT, YYEEEE. Trimming shortened V by 1 base and J by 18 bases, and 20 bases separated the two germline ends. The CDR3 is 14 amino acids. The DNA for the CDR3 is TGTGCCAGCAGCTTGTATAGGGAACTCTATGGAGCCCACTTT. Amino acid sequence: CASSLYRELYGAHF.

The chain recombines TRBV19 with TRBJ2-3; D unclear. V was pared by 3 bases and J by 2 bases, with 3 bases between. The germline V gene has CDR1 LNHDA and CDR2 SQIVND (reference sequence). The length of the CDR3 is 12 residues. The CDR3 protein is CASSIPTDTQYF. As DNA, the CDR3 is TGTGCCAGTAGTATCCCCACAGATACGCAGTATTTT.

This clone appeared once. This chain uses TRBV7-2 with TRBJ2-7; 9 bases align to TRBD1. CDR1 is SGHTA, CDR2 FQGNSA, per germline. V lost 8 bases and J lost 6; bases outside the gene matches: 11. The CDR3 runs to 14 residues. The CDR3 region is CASGAGTGIGEQYF. CDR3 coding DNA: TGTGCCAGCGGGGCCGGGACAGGGATCGGCGAGCAGTACTTC.

The V call is TRBV7-3, the J call TRBJ2-5; D unresolved. V dropped 5 bases and J dropped 5 bases, with 12 bases sitting between them. Germline CDR1 and CDR2: SGHTA and FQGTGA. This CDR3 has 13 amino acids. The chain's CDR3 is CASSLVPLETQYF. Here the CDR3 DNA reads TGTGCCAGCAGCCTCGTGCCCCTGGAGACCCAGTACTTC. The whole variable domain, filled in from reference TRBV7-3 and TRBJ2-5, reads GAGVSQTPSNKVTEKGKYVELRCDPISGHTALYWYRQSLGQGPEFLIYFQGTGAADDSGLPNDRFFAVRPEGSVSTLKIQRTERGDSAVYLCASSLVPLETQYFGPGTRLLVL.

This chain uses TRBV6-1 with TRBJ1-5; 7 bases fit TRBD1. With V trimmed by 2 bases and J by 5 bases, 12 bases remained unmatched. CDR1 is MNHNS, CDR2 SASEGT, per germline. There are 17 residues in the CDR3. The CDR3 nucleotides are TGTGCCAGCAGTGAAAGCAGGGGGGGACAGAATTATCAGCCCCAGCATTTT. Encoded protein: CASSESRGGQNYQPQHF.

V and J are TRBV6-5 and TRBJ2-2; 7 nucleotides agree with TRBD1. The CDR3 sequence is 15 residues long. V lost 2 bases to trimming and J lost 2 bases; unmatched junction nucleotides: 2. Germline V CDR1 and CDR2: MNHEY, SVGAGI. DNA for the CDR3: TGTGCCAGCAGTTACCGACAGGGTAACACCGGGGAGCTGTTTTTT. Amino acids: CASSYRQGNTGELFF.

This clone was observed a single time. J is TRBJ1-1 and V is TRBV18; D is undetermined. The V end was cut by 3 bases, the J end by 7 bases, with 9 bases between. Germline V CDR1 and CDR2: KGHSH, LQKENI. The CDR3 length is 12 residues. The DNA of the CDR3 is TGTGCCAGCTCACCCCTGTCCTATGAAGCTTTCTTT. Encoded protein: CASSPLSYEAFF. Together with reference TRBV18 and TRBJ1-1, the CDR3 gives the full variable domain: NAGVMQNPRHLVRRRGQEARLRCSPMKGHSHVYWYRQLPEEGLKFMVYLQKENIIDESGMPKERFSAEFPKEGPSILRIQQVVRGDSAAYFCASSPLSYEAFFGQGTRLTVV.

The chain recombines TRBV6-6 with TRBJ2-3, with D possibly matching TRBD1 (5 bases). The germline V gene encodes CDR1 MNHNY and CDR2 SVGAGI (reference sequence). This CDR3 region has 12 residues. Trimming left V 10 bases short and J 1 base short, with 9 bases between. This chain's CDR3 is CATKGGTDTQYF. CDR3 coding DNA: TGTGCCACTAAAGGGGGCACAGATACGCAGTATTTT.